This entry lists 10 T cell receptor beta chains sequenced from one sample in a study of chemoradiotherapy in HPV16-positive cancers. The table came from immunoSEQ multiplex PCR; TCRdb's copy has only in-frame clones and leaves some out. The table shows some 21,000 clones, with more than 70% occurring only once. The material was blood, obtained from a patient who underwent chemoradiotherapy. These receptors originate from a human donor with HPV-associated anogenital cancer.

V usage is TRBV7-2 and J usage is TRBJ1-3; the match to TRBD1 covers 8 bases. The CDR3 is 15 amino acids. Germline values: CDR1 SGHTA, CDR2 FQGNSA. The trim removed 5 bases at V and 2 bases at J, leaving 5 bases unmatched. The CDR3, as DNA: TGTGCCAGCAGCCAGACAGGGGTCGCTGGAAACACCATATATTTT. Encoded protein: CASSQTGVAGNTIYF.

The chain carries TRBV21-1 and TRBJ1-1. TRBV21-1 is designated a pseudogene. The CDR3 covers 14 residues. The CDR3 loop is CASSKRSHNTEAFF. The CDR3, as DNA: TGTGCCAGCAGCAAAAGGTCCCATAACACTGAAGCTTTCTTT.

This clone has more than one count but fewer than ten. The chain couples TRBV5-1 to TRBJ2-7; 10 bases agree with TRBD1. Trimming removed 7 bases from V and 3 bases from J; junction bases left unmatched: 1. Germline lookup yields CDR1 SGHRS and CDR2 YFSETQ. CDR3 length: 12 residues. Here the CDR3 DNA reads TGCGCCAGCGGGGACAGGGGCTACGAGCAGTACTTC. It encodes CASGDRGYEQYF.

This rearrangement joins TRBV5-4 to TRBJ2-7, with D uncertain. Trimming left V 4 bases short and J 7 bases short, with 21 bases between. CDR1 SGHNT and CDR2 YYREEE come from the germline V gene (reference sequence). CDR3 length: 15 residues. The CDR3 sequence: CASSDGLSLMGEQYF. CDR3 in DNA: TGTGCCAGCAGCGATGGGCTAAGTCTGATGGGAGAGCAGTACTTC.

The rearrangement uses TRBV7-2 and TRBJ1-3; D may be TRBD1 (5 bases). The germline V gene encodes CDR1 SGHTA and CDR2 FQGNSA. The CDR3 is made up of 17 amino acids. Trimming removed 4 bases from V and 0 bases from J, with 16 bases in between. The CDR3 reads CASSSEGTGSSGNTIYF. In DNA form, the CDR3 reads TGTGCCAGCAGCTCCGAAGGGACGGGAAGCTCTGGAAACACCATATATTTT.

The sample holds a few counts of this clone. The chain recombines TRBV5-4 with TRBJ1-2; D is uncertain. V was shortened by 2 bases and J by 5 bases, with 10 bases between the two germline ends. The germline V gene has CDR1 SGHNT and CDR2 YYREEE (reference sequence). The CDR3 consists of 13 residues. The CDR3 sequence is CASSLDGGYGYTF. The CDR3 coding sequence is TGTGCCAGCAGCTTAGACGGCGGGTATGGCTACACCTTC.

The chain recombines TRBV7-6 with TRBJ1-6; D perhaps matches TRBD1 (5 bases). The CDR3 loop spans 16 amino acids. CDR1 is SGHVS and CDR2 is FNYEAQ in the germline V gene. Deletions cut 1 base from V and 4 bases from J, with 11 bases between. Here the CDR3 DNA reads TGTGCCAGCAGCTTAGAGCGCACAGGTTATAATTCACCCCTCCACTTT. Its protein is CASSLERTGYNSPLHF.

The chain joins TRBV7-2 to TRBJ2-1, with 7 bases lining up with TRBD1. The CDR3 covers 15 residues. J lost 7 bases, V lost 1 base, and 7 bases had no gene match. The V gene's germline CDR1 is SGHTA and CDR2 FQGNSA. The CDR3 here is CASSLVKDRSNEQFF. The CDR3 DNA is TGTGCCAGCAGCTTAGTTAAGGACAGGTCAAATGAGCAGTTCTTC.

The chain is built from TRBV7-8 and TRBJ2-3; 11 bases fit TRBD2. The CDR3 totals 16 residues. Germline CDR1 SGHVS, CDR2 FQNEAQ. V lost 3 bases, J lost 4 bases, and 6 bases stayed unmatched. CDR3 DNA sequence: TGTGCCAGCAGCTTTTTACTAGCGGGGGTGGCAGATACGCAGTATTTT. This gives the protein CASSFLLAGVADTQYF.

This rearrangement joins TRBV6-6 to TRBJ2-1; TRBD1 matches 7 bases. The germline V gene encodes CDR1 MNHNY and CDR2 SVGAGI (reference sequence). This CDR3 is 16 amino acids long. The trim removed 1 base at V and 0 bases at J, leaving 3 bases unmatched. CDR3 nucleotide sequence: TGTGCCAGCAGTTACTTGGGGACAGTCTCCTACAATGAGCAGTTCTTC. This sequence encodes CASSYLGTVSYNEQFF.